One and the same sample provided the 5 T cell receptor beta chains below, sequenced in a study of OX40 agonist ivuxolimab in advanced cancers. TCRdb keeps only in-frame clones here, not all; method: immunoSEQ multiplex PCR. Here the sample spans about 51,000 clones, around 77% being singletons. This sample comprised CD4+ or CD8+ T cells sorted from blood, obtained in a trial of the OX40 agonist ivuxolimab. Receptors were obtained from an adult with an advanced solid tumor such as melanoma, head and neck, liver or kidney cancer.

V is TRBV19 and J is TRBJ1-2; no firm D call. Germline lookup yields CDR1 LNHDA and CDR2 SQIVND (reference sequence). V lost 7 bases to trimming and J lost 1 base, with 10 bases between them. The CDR3 sequence is 13 residues long. Here the CDR3 reads CASTSAYNYGYTF. In nucleotides, the CDR3 is TGTGCCAGTACCTCCGCCTATAACTATGGCTACACCTTC.

The chain links TRBV19 to TRBJ2-1; 9 nucleotides agree with TRBD2. V trimming: 0 bases; J trimming: 9 bases; junction bases outside the gene matches: 15. This CDR3 region has 18 residues. Germline V gives CDR1 LNHDA, CDR2 SQIVND (reference sequence). In DNA form, the CDR3 reads TGTGCCAGTAGTATAGATACGCAGGGACTAGCTTGGGGATCTGAGCAGTTCTTC. It is translated as CASSIDTQGLAWGSEQFF.

This chain links TRBV19 with TRBJ1-5; 8 bases are shared with TRBD1. V shed 8 bases, J shed 4 bases, and the junction held 13 bases outside the gene matches. In germline, CDR1 is LNHDA, CDR2 SQIVND (reference sequence). The CDR3 has 16 amino acids. Written as DNA, the CDR3 is TGTGCCAGTTCCAGGACAGGGAGGGAATTGAATCAGCCCCAGCATTTT. Translated: CASSRTGRELNQPQHF.

This clone was recorded a few times. J is TRBJ1-5 and V is TRBV10-3, with TRBD1 matching 10 bases. The junction had 3 bases not matched to a gene; V was cut back by 5 bases and J by 5 bases. The CDR3 consists of 14 residues. CDR1 is ENHRY, CDR2 SYGVKD, per germline. The CDR3 region has the DNA TGTGCCATCAGTCCAGGGACAGGGGATCAGCCCCAGCATTTT. Encoded protein: CAISPGTGDQPQHF.

This clone was seen once. V is TRBV4-2 and J is TRBJ2-1, with D hard to call. CDR1 LGHNA and CDR2 YNFKEQ come from the germline V gene. The germline V and J ends were trimmed by 2 bases and 9 bases, with 14 bases remaining between them. This CDR3 region has 14 residues. CDR3 residues: CASSQPRTSTEQFF. The CDR3 DNA is TGTGCCAGCAGCCAACCCCGGACGAGTACTGAGCAGTTCTTC.